This record covers a single T cell receptor (beta chain). Its antigen is not identified. The data were taken from a study of radiotherapy plus CTLA-4 blockade in lung cancer. Study-level information: Overall, 15% to 20% of patients showed an objective response, while over 30% attained disease control.

Receiving focal radiation plus CTLA-4 blockade with ipilimumab were patients who had chemo-refractory metastatic non-small-cell lung cancer. Sequencing used immunoSEQ multiplex PCR; TCRdb keeps in-frame clones, though not all of them. Among 90,000 or so clones listed, around 88% were seen once. Broader study findings: Radiotherapy with ipilimumab was followed by blood expansion of tumor-derived clones. Reported findings show early blood T cell clone dynamics, with interferon-beta, best predicted response.

This CDR3 is 15 amino acids long. CDR1 SGHRS and CDR2 YFSETQ come from the germline V gene. Trimming at V came to 4 bases and at J to 0 bases, leaving 4 bases not matched to a gene. This clonotype originated in a human donor with non-small cell lung cancer who had a partial response to radiotherapy plus ipilimumab. The material was peripheral blood, obtained from a patient treated with radiotherapy plus ipilimumab. The chain has TRBV5-1 and TRBJ2-1; 7 positions match TRBD1. In nucleotides, the CDR3 is TGCGCCAGCAGCACCGGACAGGTCTCCTACAATGAGCAGTTCTTC. This translates into CASSTGQVSYNEQFF. The full variable domain, in which reference TRBV5-1 and TRBJ2-1 provide the parts outside the CDR3, is KAGVTQTPRYLIKTRGQQVTLSCSPISGHRSVSWYQQTPGQGLQFLFEYFSETQRNKGNFPGRFSGRQFSNSRSEMNVSTLELGDSALYLCASSTGQVSYNEQFFGPGTRLTVL.